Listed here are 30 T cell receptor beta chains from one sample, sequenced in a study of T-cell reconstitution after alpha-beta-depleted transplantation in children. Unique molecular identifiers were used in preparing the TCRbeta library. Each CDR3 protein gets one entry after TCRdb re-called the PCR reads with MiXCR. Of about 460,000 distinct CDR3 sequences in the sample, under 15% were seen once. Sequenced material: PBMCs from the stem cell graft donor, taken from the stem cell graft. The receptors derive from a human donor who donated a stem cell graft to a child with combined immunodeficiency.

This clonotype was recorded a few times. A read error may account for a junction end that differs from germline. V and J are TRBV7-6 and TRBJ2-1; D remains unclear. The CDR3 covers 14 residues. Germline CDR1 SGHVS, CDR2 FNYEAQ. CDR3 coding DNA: TGTGCCAGCAGATTAGGACCCGAAGACAATGAGCAGTTCTTC. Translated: CASRLGPEDNEQFF.

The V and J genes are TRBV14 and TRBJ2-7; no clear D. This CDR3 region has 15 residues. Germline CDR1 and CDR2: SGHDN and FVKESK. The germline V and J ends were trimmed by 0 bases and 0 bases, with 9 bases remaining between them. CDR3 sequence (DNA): TGTGCCAGCAGCCAAGAAACCTGGAGCTCCTACGAGCAGTACTTC. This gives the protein CASSQETWSSYEQYF.

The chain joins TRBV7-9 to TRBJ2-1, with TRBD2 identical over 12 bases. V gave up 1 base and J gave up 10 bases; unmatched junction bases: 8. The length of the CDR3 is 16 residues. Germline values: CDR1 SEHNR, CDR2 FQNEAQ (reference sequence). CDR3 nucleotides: TGTGCCAGCAGCTTAGAGGCTAGCGGGAGGGCCCGGGAGCAGTTCTTC. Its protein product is CASSLEASGRAREQFF.

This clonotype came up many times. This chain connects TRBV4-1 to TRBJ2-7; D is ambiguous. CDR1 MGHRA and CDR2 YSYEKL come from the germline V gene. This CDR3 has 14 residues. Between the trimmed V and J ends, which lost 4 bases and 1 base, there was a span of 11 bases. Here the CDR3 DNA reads TGCGCCAGCAGCCTTGGTGAGGAGTCCTACGAGCAGTACTTC. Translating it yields CASSLGEESYEQYF.

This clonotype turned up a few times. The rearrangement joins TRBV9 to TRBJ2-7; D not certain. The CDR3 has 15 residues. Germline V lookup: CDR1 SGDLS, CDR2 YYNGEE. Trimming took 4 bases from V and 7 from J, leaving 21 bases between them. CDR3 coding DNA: TGTGCCAGCAGCCCACGTGGCTCGCCCTTCGAGGAGCAGTACTTC. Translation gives CASSPRGSPFEEQYF.

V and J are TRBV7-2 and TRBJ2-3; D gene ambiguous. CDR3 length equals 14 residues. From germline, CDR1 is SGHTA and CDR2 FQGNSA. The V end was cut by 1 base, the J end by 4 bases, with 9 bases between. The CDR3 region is CASSLGSFSDTQYF. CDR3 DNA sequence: TGTGCCAGCAGCTTAGGTAGCTTCTCAGATACGCAGTATTTT.

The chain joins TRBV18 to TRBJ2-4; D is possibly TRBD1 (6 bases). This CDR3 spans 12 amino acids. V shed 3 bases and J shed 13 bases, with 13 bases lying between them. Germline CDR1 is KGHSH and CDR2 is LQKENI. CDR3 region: CASSPGAAWQYF. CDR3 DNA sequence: TGTGCCAGCTCACCGGGGGCAGCCTGGCAGTACTTC. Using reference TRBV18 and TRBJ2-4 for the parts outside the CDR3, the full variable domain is NAGVMQNPRHLVRRRGQEARLRCSPMKGHSHVYWYRQLPEEGLKFMVYLQKENIIDESGMPKERFSAEFPKEGPSILRIQQVVRGDSAAYFCASSPGAAWQYFGAGTRLSVL.

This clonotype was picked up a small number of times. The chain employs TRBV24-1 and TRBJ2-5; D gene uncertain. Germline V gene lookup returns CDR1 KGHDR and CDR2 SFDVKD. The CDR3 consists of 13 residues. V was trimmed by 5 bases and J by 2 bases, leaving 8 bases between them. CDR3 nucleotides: TGTGCCACCAGTGGAAATTTACAAGAGACCCAGTACTTC. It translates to CATSGNLQETQYF.

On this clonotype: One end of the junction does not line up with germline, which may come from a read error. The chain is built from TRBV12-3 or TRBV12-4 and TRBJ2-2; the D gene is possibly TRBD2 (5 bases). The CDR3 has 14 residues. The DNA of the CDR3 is TGTGCCATCAGTTTACGGGGTTGGACCGGGGAGCTGTTTTTT. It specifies CAISLRGWTGELFF.

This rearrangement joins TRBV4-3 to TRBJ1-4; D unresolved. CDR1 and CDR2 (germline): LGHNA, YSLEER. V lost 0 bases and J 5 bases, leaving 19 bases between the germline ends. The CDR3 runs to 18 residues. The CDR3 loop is CASSQDLSSGVGNEKLFF. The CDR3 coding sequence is TGCGCCAGCAGCCAAGATCTTTCGAGCGGGGTGGGCAATGAAAAACTGTTTTTT.

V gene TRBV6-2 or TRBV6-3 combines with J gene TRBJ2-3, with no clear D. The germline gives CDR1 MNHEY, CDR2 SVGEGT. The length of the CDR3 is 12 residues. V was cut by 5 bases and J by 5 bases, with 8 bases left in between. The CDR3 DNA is TGTGCCAGCAGTGTAAATCAAGATACGCAGTATTTT. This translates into CASSVNQDTQYF.

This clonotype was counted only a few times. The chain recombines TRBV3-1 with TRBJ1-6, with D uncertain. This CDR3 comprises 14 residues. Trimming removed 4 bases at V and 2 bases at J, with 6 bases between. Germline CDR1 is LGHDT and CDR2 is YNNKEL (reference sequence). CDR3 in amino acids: CASSPGTYNSPLHF. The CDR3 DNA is TGTGCCAGCAGCCCCGGGACCTATAATTCACCCCTCCACTTT.

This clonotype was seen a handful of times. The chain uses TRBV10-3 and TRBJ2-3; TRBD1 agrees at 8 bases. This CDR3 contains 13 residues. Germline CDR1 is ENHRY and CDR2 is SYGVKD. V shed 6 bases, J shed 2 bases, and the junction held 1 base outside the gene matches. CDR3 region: CAIRDRDTDTQYF. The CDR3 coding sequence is TGTGCCATCAGGGACAGGGACACAGATACGCAGTATTTT.

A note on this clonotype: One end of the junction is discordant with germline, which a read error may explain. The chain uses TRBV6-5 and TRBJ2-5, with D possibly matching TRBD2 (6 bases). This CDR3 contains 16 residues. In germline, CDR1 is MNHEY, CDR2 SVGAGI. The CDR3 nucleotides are TGTGCCAACAGTTACTCTCCCCGGGGAGGCCAAGAGACCCAGTACTTC. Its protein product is CANSYSPRGGQETQYF.

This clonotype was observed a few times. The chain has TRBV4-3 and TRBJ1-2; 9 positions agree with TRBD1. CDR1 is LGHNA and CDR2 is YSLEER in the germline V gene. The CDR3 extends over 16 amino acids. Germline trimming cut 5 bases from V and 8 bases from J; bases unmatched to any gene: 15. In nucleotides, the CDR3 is TGCGCCAGCAGCTATGGGACAGGGTCGTCCAGCGGGGGCTACACCTTC. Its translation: CASSYGTGSSSGGYTF.

The CDR3 DNA is TGCAGTGCTAGGGGGGACAGGGAGATTACTGAAGCTTTCTTT. The encoded protein is CSARGDREITEAFF. This rearrangement joins TRBV20-1 to TRBJ1-1, with 9 bases identical to TRBD1. Germline CDR1 and CDR2: DFQATT and SNEGSKA (reference sequence). V shed 3 bases, J shed 5 bases, and the junction held 7 bases outside the gene matches. This CDR3 spans 14 amino acids.

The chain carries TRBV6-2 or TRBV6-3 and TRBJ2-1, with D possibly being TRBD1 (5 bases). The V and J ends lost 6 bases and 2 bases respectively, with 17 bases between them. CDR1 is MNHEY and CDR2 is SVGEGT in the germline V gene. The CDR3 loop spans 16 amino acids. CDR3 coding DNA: TGTGCCAGCAGCCTAAGGGGCCCTTCAACCTACAATGAGCAGTTCTTC. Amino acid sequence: CASSLRGPSTYNEQFF.

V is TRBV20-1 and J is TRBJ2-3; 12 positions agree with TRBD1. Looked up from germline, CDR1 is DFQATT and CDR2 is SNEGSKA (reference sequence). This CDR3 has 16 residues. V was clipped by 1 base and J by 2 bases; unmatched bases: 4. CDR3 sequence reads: CSARGPGQGATDTQYF. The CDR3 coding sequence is TGCAGTGCTAGAGGACCGGGACAGGGGGCCACAGATACGCAGTATTTT.

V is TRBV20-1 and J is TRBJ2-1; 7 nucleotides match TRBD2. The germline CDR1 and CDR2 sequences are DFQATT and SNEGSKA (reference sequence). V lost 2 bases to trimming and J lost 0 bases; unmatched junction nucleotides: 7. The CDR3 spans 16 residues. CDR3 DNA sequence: TGCAGTGCTAGATCCTCGGGGGGACTCTCCTACAATGAGCAGTTCTTC. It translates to CSARSSGGLSYNEQFF.

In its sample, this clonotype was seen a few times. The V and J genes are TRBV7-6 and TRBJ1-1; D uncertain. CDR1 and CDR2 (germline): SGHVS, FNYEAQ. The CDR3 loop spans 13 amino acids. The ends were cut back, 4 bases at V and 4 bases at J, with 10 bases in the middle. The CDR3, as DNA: TGTGCCAGCAGCTCTATAGAGGGCACTGAAGCTTTCTTT. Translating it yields CASSSIEGTEAFF.

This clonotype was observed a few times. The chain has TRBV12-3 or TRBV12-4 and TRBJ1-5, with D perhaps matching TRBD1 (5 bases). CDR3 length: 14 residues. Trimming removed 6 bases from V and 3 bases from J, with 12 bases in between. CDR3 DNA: TGTGCCAGCAGAACCGACAGCTACAATCAGCCCCAGCATTTT. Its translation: CASRTDSYNQPQHF.

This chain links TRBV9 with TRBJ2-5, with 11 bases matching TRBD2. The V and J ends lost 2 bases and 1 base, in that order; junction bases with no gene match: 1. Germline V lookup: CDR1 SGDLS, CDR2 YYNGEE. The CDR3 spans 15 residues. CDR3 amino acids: CASSVSGGAQETQYF. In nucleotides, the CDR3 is TGTGCCAGCAGCGTTAGCGGGGGGGCCCAAGAGACCCAGTACTTC.

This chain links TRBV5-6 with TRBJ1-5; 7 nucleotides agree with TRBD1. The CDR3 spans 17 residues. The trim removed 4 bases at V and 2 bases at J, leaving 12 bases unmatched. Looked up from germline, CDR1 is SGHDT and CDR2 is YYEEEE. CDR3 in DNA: TGTGCCAGCAGCCGACGGACAGGAGGAGTAGGCAATCAGCCCCAGCATTTT. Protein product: CASSRRTGGVGNQPQHF.

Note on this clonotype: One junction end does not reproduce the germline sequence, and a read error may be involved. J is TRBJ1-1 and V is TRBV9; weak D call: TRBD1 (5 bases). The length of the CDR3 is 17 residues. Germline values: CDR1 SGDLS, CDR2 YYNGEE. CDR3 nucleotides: TGTGCCAGCAGCGCGAACCCGGGACGGTCTCAGGAAGCCGGAAGATGTTTT. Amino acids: CASSANPGRSQEAGRCF.

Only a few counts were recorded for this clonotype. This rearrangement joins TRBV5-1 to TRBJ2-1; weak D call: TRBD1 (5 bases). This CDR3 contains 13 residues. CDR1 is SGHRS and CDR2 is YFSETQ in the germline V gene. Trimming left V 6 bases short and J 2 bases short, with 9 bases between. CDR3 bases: TGCGCCAGCACCAGGGCCCCCTACAATGAGCAGTTCTTC. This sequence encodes CASTRAPYNEQFF.

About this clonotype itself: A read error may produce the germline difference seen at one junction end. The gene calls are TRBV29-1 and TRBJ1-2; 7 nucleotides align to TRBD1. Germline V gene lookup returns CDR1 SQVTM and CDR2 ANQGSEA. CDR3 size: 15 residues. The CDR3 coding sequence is TGCAGCGTTCAAGAACTGGGACAGCTTAACTATGGCTACACCTTC. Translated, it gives CSVQELGQLNYGYTF. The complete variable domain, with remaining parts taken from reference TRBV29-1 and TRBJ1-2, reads SAVISQKPSRDICQRGTSLTIQCQVDSQVTMMFWYRQQPGQSLTLIATANQGSEATYESGFVIDKFPISRPNLTFSTLTVSNMSPEDSSIYLCSVQELGQLNYGYTFGSGTRLTVV.

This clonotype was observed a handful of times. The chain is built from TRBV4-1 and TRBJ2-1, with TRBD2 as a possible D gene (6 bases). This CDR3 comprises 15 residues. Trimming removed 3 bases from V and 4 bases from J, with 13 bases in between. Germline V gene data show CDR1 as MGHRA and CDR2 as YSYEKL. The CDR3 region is CASSHTGVGYNEQFF. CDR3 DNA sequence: TGCGCCAGCAGCCATACGGGAGTAGGTTACAATGAGCAGTTCTTC.

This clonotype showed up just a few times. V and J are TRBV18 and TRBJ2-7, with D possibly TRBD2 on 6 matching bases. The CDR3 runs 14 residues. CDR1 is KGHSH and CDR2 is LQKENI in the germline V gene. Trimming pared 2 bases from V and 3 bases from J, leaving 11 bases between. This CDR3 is CASSPGGTNYEQYF. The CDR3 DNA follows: TGTGCCAGCTCACCAGGGGGGACCAACTACGAGCAGTACTTC.

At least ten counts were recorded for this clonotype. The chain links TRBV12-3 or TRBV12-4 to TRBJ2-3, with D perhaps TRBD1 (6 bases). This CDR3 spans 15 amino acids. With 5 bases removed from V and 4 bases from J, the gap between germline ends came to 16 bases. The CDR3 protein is CASSHQNREPDTQYF. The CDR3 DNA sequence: TGTGCCAGCAGTCACCAAAACAGGGAGCCAGATACGCAGTATTTT.

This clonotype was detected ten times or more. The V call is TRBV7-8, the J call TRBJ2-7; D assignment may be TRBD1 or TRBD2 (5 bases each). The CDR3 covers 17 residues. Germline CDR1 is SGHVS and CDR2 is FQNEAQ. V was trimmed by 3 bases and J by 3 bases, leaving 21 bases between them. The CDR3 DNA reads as TGTGCCAGCAGCTTCCCCCAGAGTGAGGGGTTAGTCTACGAGCAGTACTTC. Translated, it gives CASSFPQSEGLVYEQYF.